The source of this T cell receptor beta chain is a study of blood T cell repertoires in COVID-19. For the study at large: Italy, Spain and the United States were the sources of the convalescent and acute COVID-19 samples. Nucleic acid was either cDNA or gDNA, and it came from T cells, B-cell-depleted T cells, or PBMCs.

In the original analysis: Reference gene primer amplification in the assay estimated nucleated cell counts. The data were produced by immunoSEQ multiplex PCR, yet TCRdb's version contains in-frame clones alone and is incomplete. That table is the source of V, J and clone size, and D and trimming were worked out from the DNA. This table has approximately 52,000 clones, 89% appearing once. Trimming cost V 2 bases and J 2 bases, with 10 bases left between them. Germline assignment: CDR1 SGHRS and CDR2 YFSETQ. The CDR3 runs to 15 residues. This sequence joins TRBV5-1 and TRBJ1-4; D is uncertain. The sample comprised peripheral blood. This receptor was taken from a man in his sixties with active COVID-19. CDR3 sequence: CASSLSPGTNEKLFF. The CDR3 DNA sequence: TGCGCCAGCAGCTTAAGCCCGGGGACTAATGAAAAACTGTTTTTT.